These 29 T cell receptor beta chains were sequenced from one sample in a study of regulatory T cells in long-lasting Graves disease. Time point denoted: newly diagnosed GD, antithyroid drugs for less than 3 months. There was RNA extracted from PBMCs, and the TCR library was made from it. Investigators prepared the TCR beta libraries by applying iRepertoire HTBI primers and Arm-PCR of CDR3 regions. TCRdb passed the multiplex PCR reads through MiXCR, listing each CDR3 protein once. Among approximately 400,000 distinct CDR3 sequences listed, more than 13% were seen once. Separately, the same data were catalogued under a study of T cells in Graves' hyperthyroidism and ophthalmopathy.

The sequencing here drew on peripheral blood mononuclear cells (PBMCs), taken at new diagnosis, from a patient treated with antithyroid drugs. These TCRs come from a woman aged 25 to 39 with Graves disease.

The gene calls are TRBV20-1 and TRBJ1-6; 7 bases match TRBD1. Trimming cost V 3 bases and J 4 bases; bases outside gene matches: 6. The CDR3 totals 15 residues. From germline, CDR1 is DFQATT and CDR2 SNEGSKA (reference sequence). The CDR3 loop reads CSARGDRGYNSPLHF. The CDR3 bases are TGCAGTGCTAGGGGGGACAGAGGATATAATTCACCCCTCCACTTT.

With respect to this clonotype: Possible read error: a much larger clone is one base away. The J gene is TRBJ1-4, the V gene TRBV20-1; D perhaps matches TRBD1 (5 bases). CDR3 length: 19 residues. V lost 6 bases and J lost 7, with 33 bases in between. Germline values: CDR1 DFQATT, CDR2 SNEGSKA (reference sequence). CDR3 DNA: TGCAGTGCCAGGACACCCTTTGGGCTGGGAGTTGGGAGGGGTGAAAAACTGTTTTTT. Protein sequence: CSARTPFGLGVGRGEKLFF.

This clonotype was detected only a few times. V and J are TRBV4-1 and TRBJ2-2; no firm D call. Trimming cost V 0 bases and J 8 bases, with 13 bases left between them. The CDR3 runs 15 residues. CDR1 is MGHRA and CDR2 is YSYEKL in the germline V gene. Here the CDR3 DNA reads TGCGCCAGCAGCCAAGAGGACGGCACGATAGGGGAGCTGTTTTTT. Its protein product is CASSQEDGTIGELFF.

This clonotype came up many times. The chain recombines TRBV14 with TRBJ2-7, with D possibly matching TRBD2 (5 bases). V was pared by 0 bases and J by 6 bases, with 9 bases between. The germline V gene has CDR1 SGHDN and CDR2 FVKESK. This CDR3 is 13 amino acids long. The CDR3 DNA follows: TGTGCCAGCAGCCAAGAGGAGGAGAGCGAGCAGTACTTC. Protein sequence: CASSQEEESEQYF.

This clonotype was detected many times. The V and J genes are TRBV6-1 and TRBJ2-7; D is tentatively TRBD1 or TRBD2 (5 bases each). Between the trimmed V and J ends, which lost 2 bases and 5 bases, there was a span of 22 bases. CDR1 is MNHNS, CDR2 SASEGT, per germline. The CDR3 totals 17 residues. The CDR3 bases are TGTGCCAGCAGTGAAAATGTCTGGGGACCCCTCCCCGACGAGCAGTACTTC. It is translated as CASSENVWGPLPDEQYF.

This clonotype was seen ten or more times. This chain connects TRBV7-9 to TRBJ2-7; 7 nucleotides line up with TRBD2. CDR3 size: 17 residues. V was clipped by 10 bases and J by 1 base; unmatched bases: 19. Germline CDR1 SEHNR, CDR2 FQNEAQ (reference sequence). The CDR3, as DNA: TGTGCCATCAAGGGGTGGGAGGGCACTAAAGGTTCCTACGAGCAGTACTTC. Protein sequence: CAIKGWEGTKGSYEQYF.

This clonotype was seen many times. The rearrangement uses TRBV6-1 and TRBJ2-1; perhaps TRBD2 as D (6 bases). CDR1 is MNHNS, CDR2 SASEGT, per germline. The V end lost 8 bases, the J end lost 4 bases, and 21 bases lay between the germline ends. The CDR3 length is 16 residues. The CDR3 protein is CASRPLGGDTYNEQFF. CDR3 in DNA: TGTGCCAGCCGCCCCCTGGGGGGTGATACTTACAATGAGCAGTTCTTC.

This clonotype has ten or more counts. This sequence joins TRBV3-1 and TRBJ2-7; unclear D gene. The CDR3 contains 13 residues. Between the trimmed V and J ends, which lost 6 bases and 2 bases, there was a span of 11 bases. The germline V gene encodes CDR1 LGHDT and CDR2 YNNKEL (reference sequence). The CDR3 protein is CASSPFGAYEQYF. The CDR3 nucleotides read TGTGCCAGCAGTCCCTTTGGGGCCTACGAGCAGTACTTC.

This clonotype has more than one count but fewer than ten. This chain connects TRBV4-2 to TRBJ2-3; TRBD2 is a possible D gene (5 bases). Trimming pared 0 bases from V and 4 bases from J, leaving 17 bases between. Per germline, CDR1 LGHNA and CDR2 YNFKEQ. CDR3 length equals 17 residues. The CDR3 here is CASSQDLVLVFADTQYF. The CDR3 nucleotides read TGTGCCAGCAGCCAAGATCTGGTACTAGTCTTTGCAGATACGCAGTATTTT.

This clonotype has more than one count but fewer than ten. The chain has TRBV27 and TRBJ2-6; D remains unclear. Trimming shortened V by 2 bases and J by 0 bases, and 14 bases separated the two germline ends. This CDR3 contains 18 residues. The germline CDR1 and CDR2 sequences are MNHEY and SMNVEV (reference sequence). CDR3 coding DNA: TGTGCCAGCAGTTTAGTTTACGGATGGGCCTCTGGGGCCAACGTCCTGACTTTC. Its protein product is CASSLVYGWASGANVLTF. The whole variable domain, remainder taken from reference TRBV27 and TRBJ2-6, is EAQVTQNPRYLITVTGKKLTVTCSQNMNHEYMSWYRQDPGLGLRQIYYSMNVEVTDKGDVPEGYKVSRKEKRNFPLILESPSPNQTSLYFCASSLVYGWASGANVLTFGAGSRLTVL.

This sequence joins TRBV11-2 and TRBJ2-3, with D possibly called TRBD1 or TRBD2 (6 bases each). The V gene lost 2 bases and the J gene lost 0 bases, with 18 bases spanning the gap. The CDR3 length is 18 residues. Germline V gives CDR1 SGHAT, CDR2 FQNNGV. DNA of the CDR3: TGTGCCAGCAGCTTAAAAATCGGGGCGGGACAAAGCACAGATACGCAGTATTTT. The encoded protein is CASSLKIGAGQSTDTQYF.

This clonotype was detected ten times or more. The rearrangement links TRBV27 to TRBJ2-5; D is possibly TRBD2 (6 bases). The CDR3 spans 16 residues. With 5 bases removed from V and 2 bases from J, the gap between germline ends came to 18 bases. Germline lookup yields CDR1 MNHEY and CDR2 SMNVEV (reference sequence). CDR3 nucleotides: TGTGCCAGCAGTCCCCTTTGGGGAGGAGGTCAAGAGACCCAGTACTTC. The encoded protein is CASSPLWGGGQETQYF.

The table lists this clonotype with many counts. This sequence joins TRBV5-1 and TRBJ1-1; weak D call: TRBD1 (5 bases). There are 12 residues in the CDR3. Between the trimmed V and J ends, which lost 1 base and 7 bases, there was a span of 8 bases. In germline, CDR1 is SGHRS, CDR2 YFSETQ. CDR3 region: CASSLKGSEAFF. The CDR3 DNA sequence: TGCGCCAGCAGCTTGAAGGGGAGTGAAGCTTTCTTT.

This clonotype was seen more than once but under ten times. This rearrangement joins TRBV7-9 to TRBJ2-1; 10 bases match TRBD2. The J segment lost 9 bases and the V segment lost 7 bases, leaving 12 bases of the junction unmatched. Germline V gene lookup returns CDR1 SEHNR and CDR2 FQNEAQ (reference sequence). The CDR3 consists of 15 residues. The CDR3 DNA reads as TGTGCCAGCAACCAAGGGGTAGCGGGGGGCGTTGAGCAGTTCTTC. It yields the protein CASNQGVAGGVEQFF.

There are many counts of this clonotype. The rearrangement uses TRBV30 and TRBJ2-7; D is perhaps TRBD1 (5 bases). Trimming cost V 4 bases and J 3 bases, with 10 bases left between them. Germline V lookup: CDR1 GTSNPN, CDR2 SVGIG (reference sequence). The CDR3 extends over 12 amino acids. The CDR3 coding sequence is TGTGCCTGGACTCATCAGGGCTACGAGCAGTACTTC. As protein: CAWTHQGYEQYF.

V and J are TRBV12-3 or TRBV12-4 and TRBJ2-2; TRBD2 matches at 11 bases. This CDR3 is built from 16 residues. V lost 6 bases and J lost 5; bases outside the gene matches: 8. CDR3: CASSPRRTSGTGELFF. The CDR3 nucleotides read TGTGCCAGCAGCCCAAGGAGGACTAGCGGGACCGGGGAGCTGTTTTTT.

This clonotype was seen a few times. The CDR3 here is CASSYSSPGRAGELFF. CDR3 nucleotides: TGTGCCAGCAGTTATAGTTCACCAGGAAGGGCCGGGGAGCTGTTTTTT. J is TRBJ2-2 and V is TRBV6-2 or TRBV6-3; D not resolved. Germline lookup yields CDR1 MNHEY and CDR2 SVGEGT. The CDR3 extends over 16 amino acids. The V and J ends lost 3 bases and 6 bases respectively, with 17 bases between them.

This chain joins TRBV19 and TRBJ1-5, with D maybe TRBD1 (5 bases). V lost 3 bases, J lost 6 bases, and 9 bases lay in between. The CDR3 consists of 13 residues. The germline V gene encodes CDR1 LNHDA and CDR2 SQIVND (reference sequence). The CDR3 region is CASSMGEVQPQHF. The CDR3 nucleotides are TGTGCCAGTAGTATGGGGGAGGTTCAGCCCCAGCATTTT. The variable domain in full, completed from reference TRBV19 and TRBJ1-5, reads DGGITQSPKYLFRKEGQNVTLSCEQNLNHDAMYWYRQDPGQGLRLIYYSQIVNDFQKGDIAEGYSVSREKKESFPLTVTSAQKNPTAFYLCASSMGEVQPQHFGDGTRLSIL.

This clonotype was seen at least ten times. The chain combines TRBV24-1 with TRBJ1-1; a possible D gene is TRBD1 (5 bases). This CDR3 has 13 residues. In germline, CDR1 is KGHDR, CDR2 SFDVKD. With 7 bases removed from V and 1 base from J, the gap between germline ends came to 9 bases. The CDR3 nucleotides read TGTGCCACCAGATCCCAGGGGAACACTGAAGCTTTCTTT. It specifies CATRSQGNTEAFF.

The chain carries TRBV20-1 and TRBJ2-2, with 7 bases that match TRBD1. Germline lookup yields CDR1 DFQATT and CDR2 SNEGSKA (reference sequence). The length of the CDR3 is 14 residues. V trimming: 6 bases; J trimming: 4 bases; junction bases outside the gene matches: 8. CDR3 protein: CSADPGQSTGELFF. In DNA, the CDR3 is TGCAGTGCGGACCCGGGACAGAGCACCGGGGAGCTGTTTTTT.

The sample holds many counts of this clonotype. The chain employs TRBV3-1 and TRBJ1-1; D unclear. V gave up 1 base and J gave up 0 bases, with 9 bases separating them. Germline assignment: CDR1 LGHDT and CDR2 YNNKEL (reference sequence). There are 15 residues in the CDR3. The CDR3 nucleotides read TGTGCCAGCAGCCAAGGCTGGGCCATGAACACTGAAGCTTTCTTT. Its translation is CASSQGWAMNTEAFF.

This clonotype showed up many times. This rearrangement joins TRBV12-3 or TRBV12-4 to TRBJ2-1; the match to TRBD1 covers 8 bases. The CDR3 length is 15 residues. V lost 3 bases and J lost 7; bases outside the gene matches: 8. The CDR3 nucleotides read TGTGCCAGCAGTTTGGGGCAGGGGGCTGCTAATGAGCAGTTCTTC. Its translation is CASSLGQGAANEQFF.

This clonotype was seen at least ten times. The CDR3 coding sequence is TGTGCCAGCAGTTGGGGGGGGAAAAACATTCAGTACTTC. Protein product: CASSWGGKNIQYF. The chain recombines TRBV28 with TRBJ2-4, with TRBD2 identical over 7 bases. J gave up 4 bases and V 4 bases, and 1 base lay outside the gene matches. There are 13 residues in the CDR3. Germline values: CDR1 MDHEN, CDR2 SYDVKM.

There are many counts of this clonotype. The chain is built from TRBV2 and TRBJ2-5; D uncertain. V lost 1 base, J lost 6 bases, and 0 bases lay in between. This CDR3 region has 10 residues. The V gene's germline CDR1 is SNHLY and CDR2 FYNNEI. The CDR3, as DNA: TGTGCCAGCAGTGAAGAGACCCAGTACTTC. Translated: CASSEETQYF.

The chain recombines TRBV3-1 with TRBJ1-6; D remains unclear. Germline CDR1 is LGHDT and CDR2 is YNNKEL (reference sequence). V shed 0 bases and J shed 8 bases, with 8 bases lying between them. The CDR3 is 14 amino acids. CDR3 sequence: CASSQDVGYSPLHF. CDR3 DNA: TGTGCCAGCAGCCAAGACGTAGGGTATTCACCCCTCCACTTT.

In this sample, this clonotype turned up many times. This chain uses TRBV20-1 with TRBJ2-7, with D tentatively TRBD2 (6 bases). There are 14 residues in the CDR3. V was trimmed by 0 bases and J by 3 bases, leaving 12 bases between them. Germline V gene data show CDR1 as DFQATT and CDR2 as SNEGSKA (reference sequence). The CDR3 DNA reads as TGCAGTGCTAGAGATAGCGGCGGGATCTACGAGCAGTACTTC. Amino acids: CSARDSGGIYEQYF.

The chain combines TRBV7-9 with TRBJ2-7; TRBD1 matches 8 bases. Germline assignment: CDR1 SEHNR and CDR2 FQNEAQ (reference sequence). Trimming at V came to 2 bases and at J to 7 bases, leaving 10 bases not matched to a gene. CDR3 length: 15 amino acids. The CDR3 sequence is CASSLSKAGGREQYF. The CDR3 nucleotides read TGTGCCAGCAGCTTAAGTAAAGCAGGGGGCCGGGAGCAGTACTTC.

The V gene is TRBV5-1, the J gene TRBJ2-1; 8 positions match TRBD2. Germline loops: CDR1 SGHRS, CDR2 YFSETQ. Trimming took 0 bases from V and 6 from J; bases not matched to a gene: 8. The CDR3 runs to 16 residues. The CDR3 sequence is CASSLGSGSGGNEQFF. DNA for the CDR3: TGCGCCAGCAGCTTGGGGAGCGGGAGTGGGGGCAATGAGCAGTTCTTC.

In its sample, this clonotype was seen many times. The genes are TRBV7-2 and TRBJ1-5, with D tentatively TRBD1 (6 bases). CDR1 SGHTA and CDR2 FQGNSA come from the germline V gene. The germline V and J ends were trimmed by 1 base and 5 bases, with 12 bases remaining between them. The CDR3 sequence is 15 residues long. CDR3 sequence: CASSLVLGGHQPQHF. DNA for the CDR3: TGTGCCAGCAGCTTAGTGTTGGGGGGGCATCAGCCCCAGCATTTT. The whole variable domain, remainder taken from reference TRBV7-2 and TRBJ1-5, is GAGVSQSPSNKVTEKGKDVELRCDPISGHTALYWYRQSLGQGLEFLIYFQGNSAPDKSGLPSDRFSAERTGGSVSTLTIQRTQQEDSAVYLCASSLVLGGHQPQHFGDGTRLSIL.